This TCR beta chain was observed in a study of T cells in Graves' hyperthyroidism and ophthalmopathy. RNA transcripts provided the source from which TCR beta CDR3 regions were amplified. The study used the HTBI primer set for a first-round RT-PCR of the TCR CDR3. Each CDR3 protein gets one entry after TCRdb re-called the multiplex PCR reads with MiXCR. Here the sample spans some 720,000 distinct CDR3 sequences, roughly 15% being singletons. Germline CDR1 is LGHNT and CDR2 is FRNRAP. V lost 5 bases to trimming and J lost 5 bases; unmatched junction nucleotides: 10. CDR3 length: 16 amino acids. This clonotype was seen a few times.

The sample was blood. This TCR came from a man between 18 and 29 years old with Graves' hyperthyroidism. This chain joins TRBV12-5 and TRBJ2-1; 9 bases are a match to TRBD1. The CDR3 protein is CASGHGLGQGHNEQFF. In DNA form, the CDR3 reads TGTGCTAGTGGTCACGGTCTAGGACAGGGGCACAATGAGCAGTTCTTC.